A single sample gave rise to the 29 T cell receptor beta chains below, sequenced in a study of shared clonotypes between healthy human individuals. Profiled with immunoSEQ multiplex PCR; TCRdb holds only in-frame clones, not every one. The sample yields about 1,500,000 clones, around 97% seen once. What was sequenced was naive CD4+ T cells sorted from blood. Subset defined: CD45RA+ positively selected. These receptors were taken from a man in his thirties or forties in good health.

This sequence joins TRBV15 and TRBJ2-5, with a possible D match to TRBD1 (6 bases). This CDR3 comprises 15 residues. Germline V gene data show CDR1 as LNHNV and CDR2 as YYDKDF (reference sequence). V was shortened by 4 bases and J by 1 base, with 13 bases between the two germline ends. CDR3 nucleotide sequence: TGTGCCACCAGCACCGGCAGGGGTGGCCAAGAGACCCAGTACTTC. This encodes CATSTGRGGQETQYF.

CDR3 protein: CASSETSGRAETQYF. In DNA form, the CDR3 reads TGTGCCAGCAGCGAAACTAGCGGGAGAGCAGAGACCCAGTACTTC. The V and J genes are TRBV9 and TRBJ2-5, with 11 bases lining up with TRBD2. Germline assignment: CDR1 SGDLS and CDR2 YYNGEE. There are 15 residues in the CDR3. With 3 bases clipped from V and 4 bases from J, the junction kept 5 bases outside the gene matches.

This chain connects TRBV10-1 to TRBJ2-7; 12 bases align to TRBD2. In germline, CDR1 is WNHNN, CDR2 SYGVQD (reference sequence). This CDR3 spans 16 amino acids. Unmatched junction bases numbered 2, after V lost 0 bases and J lost 2 bases. Written as DNA, the CDR3 is TGCGCCAGCAGTGAGTCTGGACTAGCGGGAACCTACGAGCAGTACTTC. Translated: CASSESGLAGTYEQYF.

The chain is built from TRBV2 and TRBJ2-2; 16 nucleotides match TRBD2. J lost 0 bases, V lost 7 bases, and 2 bases had no gene match. Germline CDR1 reads SNHLY; CDR2 reads FYNNEI. The CDR3 spans 17 residues. As DNA, the CDR3 is TGTGCCAGCACTGGGACTAGCGGGAGGGCGAACACCGGGGAGCTGTTTTTT. This translates into CASTGTSGRANTGELFF.

The genes are TRBV5-6 and TRBJ2-7; possibly TRBD1 or TRBD2 for D (5 bases each). Germline V gene sequence: CDR1 SGHDT, CDR2 YYEEEE. Trimming pared 1 base from V and 1 base from J, leaving 21 bases between. CDR3 length: 18 residues. CDR3 sequence reads: CASSLRLHRDHLSYEQYF. The DNA for the CDR3 is TGTGCCAGCAGCTTGAGACTGCACCGGGACCACCTTTCCTACGAGCAGTACTTC. Combining the CDR3 with reference TRBV5-6 and TRBJ2-7 gives the whole variable domain DAGVTQSPTHLIKTRGQQVTLRCSPKSGHDTVSWYQQALGQGPQFIFQYYEEEERQRGNFPDRFSGHQFPNYSSELNVNALLLGDSALYLCASSLRLHRDHLSYEQYFGPGTRLTVT.

V usage is TRBV5-1 and J usage is TRBJ2-7; D not certain. Germline values: CDR1 SGHRS, CDR2 YFSETQ. CDR3 length: 14 amino acids. V lost 2 bases, J lost 2 bases, and 11 bases lay in between. Here the CDR3 reads CASSFSSLTYEQYF. As DNA, the CDR3 is TGCGCCAGCAGCTTCTCCAGCCTAACCTACGAGCAGTACTTC.

V usage is TRBV7-9 and J usage is TRBJ1-2; D possibly corresponds to TRBD1 (6 bases). The CDR3 extends over 14 amino acids. With 4 bases removed from V and 3 bases from J, the gap between germline ends came to 12 bases. Germline V gene lookup returns CDR1 SEHNR and CDR2 FQNEAQ (reference sequence). CDR3 loop: CASSSGRGDYGYTF. CDR3 in DNA: TGTGCCAGCAGCTCAGGCAGGGGTGACTATGGCTACACCTTC.

This clone was observed once. The V and J genes are TRBV5-1 and TRBJ2-1; 13 nucleotides line up with TRBD2. The V segment lost 4 bases and the J segment 8 bases; nucleotides outside the gene matches: 9. The CDR3 spans 16 residues. The germline V gene has CDR1 SGHRS and CDR2 YFSETQ. The CDR3 bases are TGCGCCAGCAGCATCCCGACTAGCGGGAGGTCTGATGAGCAGTTCTTC. Translation gives CASSIPTSGRSDEQFF.

V is TRBV11-2 and J is TRBJ2-7; 7 bases line up with TRBD2. Germline V gene lookup returns CDR1 SGHAT and CDR2 FQNNGV. J was trimmed by 2 bases and V by 2 bases; bases with no gene match: 6. The CDR3 length is 15 residues. DNA for the CDR3: TGTGCCAGCAGCTTATTACTAGCGCAACCCTACGAGCAGTACTTC. As protein: CASSLLLAQPYEQYF.

This rearrangement joins TRBV5-1 to TRBJ2-7; D is perhaps TRBD2 (5 bases). The germline gives CDR1 SGHRS, CDR2 YFSETQ. Trimming removed 4 bases from V and 1 base from J, with 18 bases in between. This CDR3 is 16 amino acids long. CDR3 sequence: CASSRSQAGMSYEQYF. The CDR3 nucleotides are TGCGCCAGCAGCCGGTCGCAGGCGGGTATGTCCTACGAGCAGTACTTC.

The gene calls are TRBV19 and TRBJ1-5; D possibly corresponds to TRBD1 (5 bases). The germline V gene has CDR1 LNHDA and CDR2 SQIVND (reference sequence). The CDR3 has 12 amino acids. Trimming pared 6 bases from V and 7 bases from J, leaving 10 bases between. The DNA of the CDR3 is TGTGCCAGTAGCTCCAGGGAACAGCCCCAGCATTTT. This encodes CASSSREQPQHF.

The chain combines TRBV4-3 with TRBJ2-2; TRBD2 aligns across 9 bases. This CDR3 contains 20 residues. CDR1 and CDR2 from the germline V gene are LGHNA and YSLEER. V lost 0 bases and J lost 1; bases outside the gene matches: 12. Here the CDR3 DNA reads TGCGCCAGCAGCCAAGACGGCTTAGCGGGAGTGGTAAGGAACACCGGGGAGCTGTTTTTT. This codes for CASSQDGLAGVVRNTGELFF.

V is TRBV4-3 and J is TRBJ1-1; TRBD1 matches 10 bases. The junction had 4 bases not matched to a gene; V was cut back by 4 bases and J by 5 bases. The CDR3 has 14 residues. CDR1 is LGHNA, CDR2 YSLEER, per germline. The CDR3 sequence: CASSPDRGQTEAFF. The CDR3 region has the DNA TGCGCCAGCAGCCCTGACAGGGGGCAAACTGAAGCTTTCTTT.

The chain carries TRBV7-2 and TRBJ2-3; 8 bases agree with TRBD1. CDR3 size: 15 residues. V was clipped by 5 bases and J by 2 bases; unmatched bases: 6. CDR1 SGHTA and CDR2 FQGNSA come from the germline V gene. The CDR3 DNA reads as TGTGCCAGCAGCGCAGGACAGGGATACACAGATACGCAGTATTTT. Translating it yields CASSAGQGYTDTQYF.

The chain recombines TRBV5-4 with TRBJ2-3; the match to TRBD2 covers 9 bases. With V trimmed by 4 bases and J by 4 bases, 10 bases remained unmatched. Per the germline V gene, CDR1 is SGHNT and CDR2 is YYREEE (reference sequence). This CDR3 has 16 residues. The CDR3 loop is CASSTRVAGAPDTQYF. The CDR3 nucleotides are TGTGCCAGCAGCACCCGGGTAGCGGGAGCCCCAGATACGCAGTATTTT.

A remark on this clone: Distinct nucleotide sequences in the sample also encode this CDR3. V usage is TRBV27 and J usage is TRBJ2-1, with unresolved D. The ends were cut back, 9 bases at V and 4 bases at J, with 10 bases in the middle. The CDR3 is 12 amino acids. Germline V gives CDR1 MNHEY, CDR2 SMNVEV (reference sequence). For the CDR3, the DNA is TGTGCCAGTCGAGATCTTTACAATGAGCAGTTCTTC. As protein: CASRDLYNEQFF.

The V and J genes are TRBV4-3 and TRBJ2-7; no firm D call. The CDR3 sequence is 14 residues long. Trimming removed 0 bases at V and 0 bases at J, with 6 bases between. The V gene's germline CDR1 is LGHNA and CDR2 YSLEER. Here the CDR3 reads CASSQDHASYEQYF. CDR3 coding DNA: TGCGCCAGCAGCCAAGACCATGCCTCCTACGAGCAGTACTTC.

This chain joins TRBV7-2 and TRBJ2-6; D unresolved. The germline gives CDR1 SGHTA, CDR2 FQGNSA. V gave up 5 bases and J gave up 0 bases, with 11 bases separating them. CDR3 length: 16 amino acids. The DNA for the CDR3 is TGTGCCAGCAGCCGCAAATCGGACTCTGGGGCCAACGTCCTGACTTTC. Translating it yields CASSRKSDSGANVLTF.

The genes are TRBV7-2 and TRBJ2-7; TRBD2 matches 7 bases. CDR3 length equals 14 residues. In germline, CDR1 is SGHTA, CDR2 FQGNSA. J lost 1 base, V lost 4 bases, and 4 bases had no gene match. CDR3 protein: CASSSGTTSYEQYF. CDR3 DNA sequence: TGTGCCAGCAGCTCCGGGACTACATCCTACGAGCAGTACTTC. The whole variable domain, remainder taken from reference TRBV7-2 and TRBJ2-7, is GAGVSQSPSNKVTEKGKDVELRCDPISGHTALYWYRQSLGQGLEFLIYFQGNSAPDKSGLPSDRFSAERTGGSVSTLTIQRTQQEDSAVYLCASSSGTTSYEQYFGPGTRLTVT.

With respect to this clone: Other DNA sequences of this sample code for an identical CDR3. The chain combines TRBV2 with TRBJ2-5, with 8 bases aligning to TRBD1. The CDR3 sequence is 13 residues long. Germline values: CDR1 SNHLY, CDR2 FYNNEI. V lost 6 bases to trimming and J lost 5 bases; unmatched junction nucleotides: 5. This CDR3 reads CASSDRGRETQYF. The CDR3 DNA sequence: TGTGCCAGCAGCGACAGGGGCAGGGAGACCCAGTACTTC.

The chain recombines TRBV20-1 with TRBJ1-1; no clear D. The CDR3 extends over 10 amino acids. V lost 8 bases, J lost 9 bases, and 13 bases lay in between. Germline lookup yields CDR1 DFQATT and CDR2 SNEGSKA (reference sequence). CDR3 sequence: CSTKYNQAFF. In DNA form, the CDR3 reads TGCAGTACCAAGTATAATCAAGCTTTCTTT.

The rearrangement links TRBV5-6 to TRBJ1-2; D gene ambiguous. The V and J ends lost 7 bases and 3 bases respectively, with 19 bases between them. Germline V lookup: CDR1 SGHDT, CDR2 YYEEEE. The CDR3 runs to 15 residues. The CDR3 DNA is TGTGCCAGCGACCGCCGGGCCCCGAGGGACTATGGCTACACCTTC. Its protein product is CASDRRAPRDYGYTF.

There are a few counts of this clone. The chain combines TRBV7-9 with TRBJ1-1; D unclear. Trimming removed 8 bases at V and 0 bases at J, with 16 bases between. Looked up from germline, CDR1 is SEHNR and CDR2 is FQNEAQ (reference sequence). CDR3 length equals 15 residues. The CDR3 sequence is CASSAAANMNTEAFF. The CDR3 DNA reads as TGTGCCAGCTCTGCCGCGGCCAACATGAACACTGAAGCTTTCTTT.

This clone was counted once. The rearrangement joins TRBV6-1 to TRBJ2-5; the D call may be TRBD1 or TRBD2 (5 bases each). The V end lost 8 bases, the J end lost 5 bases, and 15 bases lay between the germline ends. Germline assignment: CDR1 MNHNS and CDR2 SASEGT. This CDR3 spans 13 amino acids. As DNA, the CDR3 is TGTGCCAGCCCTGGATGGGGCGGGGAGACCCAGTACTTC. Protein sequence: CASPGWGGETQYF.

This rearrangement joins TRBV11-2 to TRBJ1-2, with D perhaps matching TRBD1 (5 bases). V lost 1 base and J 2 bases, leaving 14 bases between the germline ends. Germline V gene data show CDR1 as SGHAT and CDR2 as FQNNGV. The CDR3 consists of 16 residues. The CDR3 sequence: CASSLVPSRGNYGYTF. CDR3 coding DNA: TGTGCCAGCAGCTTAGTTCCTTCTAGGGGAAACTATGGCTACACCTTC.

The chain uses TRBV6-5 and TRBJ1-4, with D maybe TRBD1 (6 bases). Germline V gene data show CDR1 as MNHEY and CDR2 as SVGAGI. Trimming stripped 4 bases from V and 8 bases from J, with 17 bases between. This CDR3 comprises 15 residues. The chain's CDR3 is CASSFGQIIGEKLFF. Written as DNA, the CDR3 is TGTGCCAGCAGTTTCGGACAGATAATAGGGGAAAAACTGTTTTTT.

The rearrangement uses TRBV13 and TRBJ2-7; a weak D match, TRBD2 (5 bases). The CDR3 has 13 residues. Trimming shortened V by 1 base and J by 3 bases, and 7 bases separated the two germline ends. Germline V gives CDR1 PRHDT, CDR2 FYEKMQ (reference sequence). This CDR3 reads CASSLAGLYEQYF. CDR3 bases: TGTGCCAGCAGCTTAGCCGGACTCTACGAGCAGTACTTC.

The rearrangement joins TRBV2 to TRBJ2-1, with TRBD2 identical over 12 bases. Per germline, CDR1 SNHLY and CDR2 FYNNEI. The CDR3 is 18 residues long. The V segment lost 6 bases and the J segment 1 base; nucleotides outside the gene matches: 10. CDR3 nucleotide sequence: TGTGCCAGCAGGGAACTAGCGGGAGGACGACAATCCTACAATGAGCAGTTCTTC. Translating it yields CASRELAGGRQSYNEQFF.

This chain connects TRBV19 to TRBJ2-6; possible D gene TRBD2, 5 bases. The CDR3 is 14 residues long. V was trimmed by 6 bases and J by 4 bases, leaving 10 bases between them. Germline V gives CDR1 LNHDA, CDR2 SQIVND (reference sequence). The CDR3 protein is CASSRGPGANVLTF. In DNA, the CDR3 is TGTGCCAGTAGCCGAGGGCCCGGGGCCAACGTCCTGACTTTC.